This TCR beta chain comes out of a study of neurological immune-mediated disorders. This clonotype has only a few counts. The CDR3 runs 16 residues. The germline V gene encodes CDR1 DFQATT and CDR2 SNEGSKA (reference sequence). One entry per CDR3 protein, called by TCRdb with MiXCR from the 5' RACE reads. This sample has 78,000 or so distinct CDR3 sequences; 4.5% to 6.5% occur once, and the top ten carry roughly 2.2%. The chain combines TRBV20-1 with TRBJ2-3, with D perhaps matching TRBD2 (6 bases). The sequenced material came from PBMCs. The TCR sequence derives from a young woman with multiple sclerosis. The CDR3 reads CSIGRRREWGTDTQYF. CDR3 nucleotides: TGCAGCATAGGGAGAAGACGGGAGTGGGGGACAGATACGCAGTATTTT.